This T cell receptor beta chain was identified during a study of blood T cell repertoires in COVID-19 (dated by TCRdb to 2018 to 2021). Concerning the study at large: Samples from collaborators originated in the United States, Italy and Spain and spanned both the acute and convalescent phases of COVID-19. The prospective study material was composed of cDNA or gDNA derived from T cells, B-cell-depleted T cells, or PBMCs. The dataset comprised deeply sampled blood TCRbeta repertoires from subjects exposed to, actively infected with, or recovered from COVID-19. The repertoires were made available in a free public database intended to serve as a resource for research on the immune response to SARS-CoV-2. The samples were drawn from two sources: the first 160 participants of the ongoing ImmuneRACE study, and 1,000 to 1,500 subjects contributed by 6 global collaborators. Sample metadata almost always included a de-identified subject ID, COVID-19 status, age in years and sex. Where HLA class I and class II types were available, the types were taken from metadata supplied by the sample provider, not from assay-based typing.

TCRbeta CDR3 regions were amplified from genomic DNA using the immunoSEQ Assay, a bias-controlled multiplex PCR. On the study's bioinformatics: The number of nucleated cells in each sample was estimated from the amplification of reference gene primers within the assay. To quantify the absolute abundance of each unique TCRbeta CDR3 rearrangement, sequence reads were collapsed and filtered. For each sample, productive Simpson clonality was calculated as the square root of Simpson's diversity index over productive rearrangements. Not all clones reach the TCRdb copy of this immuneACCESS table, which keeps in-frame sequences only. Checked studies attribute under half of the gap to unresolved V genes and leave the rest unexplained. The V and J calls and clone size were taken over from that table, and D and trimming were inferred from the DNA. The sample data list around 210,000 clones, and around 88% of these were observed just once. The top ten clones comprise 1.5% of the sample.

Comments on this clone: Its recognized antigen is unknown. There are no base qualities to consult, and no much larger clone falls within one base.

Broad study findings and their caveats: How much clinical and demographic metadata was included differed by source and by participant, and the metadata was provided uncurated.

The CDR3 contains 18 residues, cysteine and phenylalanine counted. CDR3 DNA only is kept here, 54 bases in frame from base 1. The germline V gene (reference sequence) specifies SGHNT as CDR1 and YYREEE as CDR2. Trimming leaves V shorter by 4 bases and J shorter by 4 bases, with the junction holding 12 bases beyond the gene matches. Each collaborating institution followed its own protocols to collect whole blood in K2EDTA tubes. For TCRbeta analysis, collaborator samples were shipped as frozen whole blood, as isolated PBMCs, or as DNA extracted from either sample type. The chain links TRBV5-4 with TRBJ2-2; TRBD2 matches 11 bases in the middle. This receptor was taken from a man aged 18 to 30 with active or convalescent COVID-19. The material sequenced was peripheral blood. This receptor has the CDR3 CASSQDPLAGVGTGELFF. In nucleotides, the sequence is TGTGCCAGCAGCCAGGACCCACTAGCGGGAGTCGGCACCGGGGAGCTGTTTTTT.